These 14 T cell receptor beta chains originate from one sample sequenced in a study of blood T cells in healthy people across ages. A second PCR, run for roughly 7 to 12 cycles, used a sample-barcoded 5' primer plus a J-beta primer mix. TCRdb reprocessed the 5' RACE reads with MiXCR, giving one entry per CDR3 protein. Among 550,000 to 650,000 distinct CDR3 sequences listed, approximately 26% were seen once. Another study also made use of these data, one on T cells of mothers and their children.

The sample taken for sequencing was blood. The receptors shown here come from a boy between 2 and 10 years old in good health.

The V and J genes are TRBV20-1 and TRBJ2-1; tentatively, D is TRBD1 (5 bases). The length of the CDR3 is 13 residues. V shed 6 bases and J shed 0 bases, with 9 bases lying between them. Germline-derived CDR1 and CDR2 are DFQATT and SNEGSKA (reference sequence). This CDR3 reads CSADKTSYNEQFF. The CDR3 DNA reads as TGCAGTGCGGACAAGACCTCCTACAATGAGCAGTTCTTC.

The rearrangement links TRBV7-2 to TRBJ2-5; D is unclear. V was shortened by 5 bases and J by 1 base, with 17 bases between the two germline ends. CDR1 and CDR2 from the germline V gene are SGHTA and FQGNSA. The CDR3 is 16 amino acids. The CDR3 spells CASSHRVRLGQETQYF. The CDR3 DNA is TGTGCCAGCAGCCATAGAGTCAGGCTAGGCCAAGAGACCCAGTACTTC.

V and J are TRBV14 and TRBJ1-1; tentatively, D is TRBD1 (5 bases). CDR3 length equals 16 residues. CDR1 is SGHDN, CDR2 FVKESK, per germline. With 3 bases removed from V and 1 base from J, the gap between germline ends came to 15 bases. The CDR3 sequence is CASSQVTGSKNTEAFF. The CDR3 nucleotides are TGTGCCAGCAGCCAGGTAACAGGTTCGAAGAACACTGAAGCTTTCTTT.

CDR3 in DNA: TGTGCCAGCACCCCGACAGGGGGCGGAAATCAGCCCCAGCATTTT. Translating gives CASTPTGGGNQPQHF. V usage is TRBV6-5 and J usage is TRBJ1-5; 10 bases line up with TRBD1. The germline CDR1 and CDR2 sequences are MNHEY and SVGAGI. J lost 4 bases, V lost 7 bases, and 7 bases had no gene match. The CDR3 has 15 amino acids.

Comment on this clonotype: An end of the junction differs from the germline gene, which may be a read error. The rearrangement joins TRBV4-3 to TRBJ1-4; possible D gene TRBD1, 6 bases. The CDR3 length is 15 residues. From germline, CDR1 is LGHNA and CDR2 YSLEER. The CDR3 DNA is TGCGCCAGCAGCCAAGAAAACCTACAGGGCCATTCAACCGTGTTT. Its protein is CASSQENLQGHSTVF.

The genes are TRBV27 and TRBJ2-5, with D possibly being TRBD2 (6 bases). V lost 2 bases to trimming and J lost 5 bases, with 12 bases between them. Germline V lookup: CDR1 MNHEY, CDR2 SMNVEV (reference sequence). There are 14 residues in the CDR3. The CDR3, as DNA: TGTGCCAGCAGTTTAGCGGGACTTGGGGAGACCCAGTACTTC. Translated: CASSLAGLGETQYF.

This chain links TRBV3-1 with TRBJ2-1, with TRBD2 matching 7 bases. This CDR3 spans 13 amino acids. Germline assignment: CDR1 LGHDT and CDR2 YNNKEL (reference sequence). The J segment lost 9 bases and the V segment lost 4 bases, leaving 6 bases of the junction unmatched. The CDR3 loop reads CASSLGLEVEQFF. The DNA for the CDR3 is TGTGCCAGCAGCCTTGGACTAGAAGTTGAGCAGTTCTTC.

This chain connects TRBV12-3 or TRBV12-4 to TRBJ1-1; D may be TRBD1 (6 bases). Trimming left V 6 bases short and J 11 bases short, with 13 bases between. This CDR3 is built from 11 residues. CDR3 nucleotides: TGTGCCAGCAGCTCGGGGGGGCTGGCTTTCTTT. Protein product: CASSSGGLAFF.

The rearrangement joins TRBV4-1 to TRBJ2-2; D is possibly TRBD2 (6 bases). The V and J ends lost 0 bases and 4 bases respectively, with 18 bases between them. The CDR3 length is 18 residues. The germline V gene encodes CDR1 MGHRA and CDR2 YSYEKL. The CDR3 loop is CASSQDPASGTRTGELFF. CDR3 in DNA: TGCGCCAGCAGCCAAGATCCGGCGTCGGGGACTCGCACCGGGGAGCTGTTTTTT.

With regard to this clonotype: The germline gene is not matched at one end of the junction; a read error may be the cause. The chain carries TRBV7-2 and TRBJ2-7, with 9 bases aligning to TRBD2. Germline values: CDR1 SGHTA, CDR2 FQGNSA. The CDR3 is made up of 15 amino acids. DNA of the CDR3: TGTGCCAGCAGCCTAGCGGGACTAGCTTCCCACGAGCAGTACTTC. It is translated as CASSLAGLASHEQYF.

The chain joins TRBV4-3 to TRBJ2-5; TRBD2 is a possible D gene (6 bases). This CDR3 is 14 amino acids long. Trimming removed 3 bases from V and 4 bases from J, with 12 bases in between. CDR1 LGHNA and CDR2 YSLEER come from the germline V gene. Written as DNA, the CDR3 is TGCGCCAGCAGCCATTCTTTGGGGGGAGAGACCCAGTACTTC. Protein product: CASSHSLGGETQYF.

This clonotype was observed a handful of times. The CDR3 loop reads CASSFPIPLRYGYTF. CDR3 in DNA: TGTGCCAGCAGTTTCCCGATTCCGCTCCGATATGGCTACACCTTC. This chain connects TRBV6-5 to TRBJ1-2; D ambiguous. CDR3 length equals 15 residues. V dropped 4 bases and J dropped 5 bases, with 17 bases sitting between them. The germline gives CDR1 MNHEY, CDR2 SVGAGI.

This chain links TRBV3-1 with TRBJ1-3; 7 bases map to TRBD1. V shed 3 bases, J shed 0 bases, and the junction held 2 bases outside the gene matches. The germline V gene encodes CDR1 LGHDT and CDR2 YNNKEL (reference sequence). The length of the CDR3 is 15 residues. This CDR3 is CASSQGQISGNTIYF. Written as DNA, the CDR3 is TGTGCCAGCAGCCAGGGACAGATCTCTGGAAACACCATATATTTT.

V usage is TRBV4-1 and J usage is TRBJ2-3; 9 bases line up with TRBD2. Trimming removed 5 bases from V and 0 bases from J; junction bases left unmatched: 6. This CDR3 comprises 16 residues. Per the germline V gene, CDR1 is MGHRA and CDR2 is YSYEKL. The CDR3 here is CASSESGGPSTDTQYF. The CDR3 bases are TGCGCCAGCAGCGAGAGCGGGGGGCCTAGCACAGATACGCAGTATTTT.